The clone carrying this T cell receptor beta chain was counted ten times or more. Antigen specificity is unknown. This entry is derived from a study of identical twins. Study outcomes and limitations: Carriage of fewer insertions was seen in abundant cord blood beta clonotypes, whereas memory repertoires showed none. The models systematically underestimated how much out-of-frame TCR alpha was shared in monozygotic twins. Out-of-frame alpha sequences common to twins exhibited an excess of low generation probability.

One entry per CDR3 protein results from TCRdb running MiXCR on the 5' RACE reads. Altogether a few hundred thousand distinct CDR3 sequences are present, over 8.5% being singletons, with the ten largest covering 2.5% to 3.5%. CDR1 and CDR2 from the germline V gene are LGHNA and YSLEER. V lost 4 bases, J lost 3 bases, and 13 bases lay in between. There are 15 residues in the CDR3. These data were likewise used in another study, on yellow fever vaccine responses in identical twins.

The receptor's source is a woman under 30 in good health. Sequences were obtained from PBMCs. The gene calls are TRBV4-3 and TRBJ2-1; D gene unclear. The CDR3 sequence is CASSPRRTFYNEQFF. The CDR3 nucleotides read TGCGCCAGCAGCCCGCGTCGGACCTTCTACAATGAGCAGTTCTTC.